This T cell receptor beta chain was profiled in a study of cytomegalovirus exposure and HLA in healthy donors. The overall study: Unique TCRs from HLA-typed donors, about 78 million of them, were held in an early data release.

With 2 bases removed from V and 5 bases from J, the gap between germline ends came to 21 bases. The CDR3 loop spans 18 amino acids. Germline loops: CDR1 LNHNV, CDR2 YYDKDF (reference sequence). Study-level findings and limits: Many donors shared some public TCRs, even though most TCR sequences were rare. In a later analysis, fewer than 20,000 TCR beta sequences were associated with HLA alleles at 0.05 false discovery rate. Reported findings show TCR beta sequences accurately forecast HLA-A and HLA-B alleles in most subjects.

Vbeta (60) and Jbeta (13) primers were used in the PCR. Profiled with immunoSEQ multiplex PCR; TCRdb holds only in-frame clones, not every one. In total, the table holds tens of thousands of clones. Concerning this clone itself: Its antigen is undetermined.

The specimen sequenced was PBMCs. This TCR was recovered from a girl between 5 and 17 years old in good health and CMV-seropositive. This rearrangement joins TRBV15 to TRBJ2-2; D is possibly TRBD2 (6 bases). CDR3 bases: TGTGCCACCAGCAGACCCTTCCTTGGAGGGCCGTCGACCGGGGAGCTGTTTTTT. Its translation is CATSRPFLGGPSTGELFF.